This is a list of T cell receptor beta chains from one sample in a study of blood T cell repertoires in COVID-19. Data came from immunoSEQ multiplex PCR; TCRdb stores just in-frame clones and leaves some out. The data contain 110,000 to 150,000 clones, about nine tenths of them singletons. Input material: peripheral blood. Receptor source: an elderly woman with acute or convalescent COVID-19. Each CDR3 is given with its conserved first and last residue. The order of the fields is J gene, V gene, D gene, clone size, CDR3 DNA, CDR3 protein. The D gene is left open where the match is weak. Not all rows give a size; the values are once, few, many and, for expanded clones, a class.

J: TRBJ1-2
V: TRBV6-5
D: -
size: few
DNA: TGTGCCAGCAGGCAGAACTATGGCTACACCTTC
CDR3: CASRQNYGYTF

J: TRBJ2-1
V: TRBV9
D: -
size: -
DNA: TGTGCCAGCAGCGTAGAGGCGAGGGCAGACAATGAGCAGTTCTTC
CDR3: CASSVEARADNEQFF

J: TRBJ2-2
V: TRBV6-2/TRBV6-3
D: -
size: -
DNA: TGTGCCAGCAGTTACTTCGGACTACCCAGGGAGCTGTTTTTT
CDR3: CASSYFGLPRELFF

J: TRBJ2-1
V: TRBV4-1
D: TRBD1
size: once
DNA: TGCGCCAGCAGCCAGGAGGGGACAGGGAGCTACAATGAGCAGTTCTTC
CDR3: CASSQEGTGSYNEQFF

J: TRBJ1-3
V: TRBV10-1
D: TRBD1
size: -
DNA: TGCGCCAGCACCCCGGGACAGGGGTCCTCTGGAAACACCATATATTTT
CDR3: CASTPGQGSSGNTIYF

J: TRBJ2-1
V: TRBV7-2
D: TRBD1
size: -
DNA: TGTGCCAGCAGCTCTACAGGGGACCTCTACAATGAGCAGTTCTTC
CDR3: CASSSTGDLYNEQFF

J: TRBJ1-6
V: TRBV3-1/TRBV3-2
D: -
size: -
DNA: TGTGCCAGCAGCCAACCCGGGGGGTCACCCCTCCACTTT
CDR3: CASSQPGGSPLHF

J: TRBJ2-3
V: TRBV6-4
D: TRBD2
size: -
DNA: TGTGCCAGCAGTGCCGGGACTAGCGGGGGATCTCATACGCAGTATTTT
CDR3: CASSAGTSGGSHTQYF

J: TRBJ2-3
V: TRBV12-5
D: TRBD2
size: -
DNA: TGTGCTAGTGGTTTTGGGGCTAGCGGGGTAAATACGCAGTATTTT
CDR3: CASGFGASGVNTQYF

J: TRBJ1-2
V: TRBV6-6
D: -
size: -
DNA: TGTGCCAGCTGGGACAACCTTCTATGGGGTGGCTACACCTTC
CDR3: CASWDNLLWGGYTF

J: TRBJ1-4
V: TRBV7-2
D: -
size: -
DNA: TGTGCCAGCGGGAGGCCAGCAACTAATGAAAAACTGTTTTTT
CDR3: CASGRPATNEKLFF

J: TRBJ2-4
V: TRBV5-1
D: -
size: few
DNA: TGCGCCAGCAGCTTCTATGGGCAGGGTTCGGACATTCAGTACTTC
CDR3: CASSFYGQGSDIQYF

J: TRBJ1-3
V: TRBV5-1
D: -
size: -
DNA: TGCGCCAGCAGCTACGGCGGGGCGGATGGAAACACCATATATTTT
CDR3: CASSYGGADGNTIYF

J: TRBJ1-5
V: TRBV28
D: -
size: -
DNA: TGTGCCAGCAGTTTAGGGCTATATCAGCCCCAGCATTTT
CDR3: CASSLGLYQPQHF

J: TRBJ2-7
V: TRBV5-1
D: -
size: once
DNA: TGCGCCAGCAGCTTGGTGGCGGAGGATGCCTACGAGCAGTACTTC
CDR3: CASSLVAEDAYEQYF

J: TRBJ1-1
V: TRBV11-2
D: -
size: -
DNA: TGTGCCAGCAGCATTGAGGGATCAGTTTTCTTT
CDR3: CASSIEGSVFF

J: TRBJ2-3
V: TRBV5-5
D: -
size: -
DNA: TGTGCCAGCAGCTTCGACAGCGCCACAGATACGCAGTATTTT
CDR3: CASSFDSATDTQYF

J: TRBJ1-2
V: TRBV6-2/TRBV6-3
D: TRBD1
size: -
DNA: TGTGCCAGCAGTTACCAGGACAGGACGAATGGCTACACCTTC
CDR3: CASSYQDRTNGYTF

J: TRBJ1-6
V: TRBV6-2/TRBV6-3
D: -
size: -
DNA: TGTGCCAGCAGTAATCAGGGCGGTTATAATTCACCCCTCCACTTT
CDR3: CASSNQGGYNSPLHF

J: TRBJ2-3
V: TRBV5-1
D: -
size: -
DNA: TGCGCCAGCAGCTTGGAGCGGGCCACTAGCACAGATACGCAGTATTTT
CDR3: CASSLERATSTDTQYF

J: TRBJ2-1
V: TRBV11-2
D: TRBD2
size: -
DNA: TGTGCCAGCAGCTTAGTTGCGGGGGGCATTTACAATGAGCAGTTCTTC
CDR3: CASSLVAGGIYNEQFF

J: TRBJ1-2
V: TRBV10-3
D: -
size: -
DNA: TGTGCCATCAGTGAGTTAGATCGTGGCTACACCTTC
CDR3: CAISELDRGYTF

J: TRBJ1-6
V: TRBV7-9
D: TRBD1
size: once
DNA: TGTGCCAGCAGCTTGACAGGGTCAGATTCACCCCTCCACTTT
CDR3: CASSLTGSDSPLHF

J: TRBJ2-1
V: TRBV11-2
D: -
size: -
DNA: TGTGCCAGCAGCCCATACAATGAGCAGTTCTTC
CDR3: CASSPYNEQFF

J: TRBJ1-2
V: TRBV30
D: TRBD1
size: -
DNA: TGTGCCTGGAGTGTACGTCAGGGGGATCCCAATGGCTACACCTTC
CDR3: CAWSVRQGDPNGYTF

J: TRBJ2-2
V: TRBV28
D: TRBD2
size: -
DNA: TGTGCCAGCAGTTACCCCGGGACTAGCGTTGCGAACACCGGGGAGCTGTTTTTT
CDR3: CASSYPGTSVANTGELFF

J: TRBJ2-5
V: TRBV7-9
D: TRBD2
size: once
DNA: TGTGCCAGCAGCTTAGGACGCACTAGCGGCCAAGAGACCCAGTACTTC
CDR3: CASSLGRTSGQETQYF

J: TRBJ2-7
V: TRBV7-2
D: TRBD1
size: -
DNA: TGTGCCAGCAGCTTAGGTTCGGGACAGGGCTCCCTTGAGCAGTACTTC
CDR3: CASSLGSGQGSLEQYF

J: TRBJ1-3
V: TRBV7-2
D: -
size: -
DNA: TGTGCCAGCACTATAAATGGGCCCTCTGGAAACACCATATATTTT
CDR3: CASTINGPSGNTIYF

J: TRBJ1-2
V: TRBV7-8
D: -
size: few
DNA: TGTGCCAGCAGCTGGGTGGACACGCGCTATGGCTACACCTTC
CDR3: CASSWVDTRYGYTF

J: TRBJ2-1
V: TRBV9
D: TRBD2
size: -
DNA: TGTGCCAGCAGCATAGGGACTAGCGGTTACAATGAGCAGTTCTTC
CDR3: CASSIGTSGYNEQFF

J: TRBJ1-6
V: TRBV7-3
D: -
size: -
DNA: TGTGCCAGCAGCTTAGAACAGTATAATTCACCCCTCCACTTT
CDR3: CASSLEQYNSPLHF

J: TRBJ1-2
V: TRBV12-3/TRBV12-4
D: -
size: -
DNA: TGTGCCAGCAGCACGACAAGAAACTATGGCTACACCTTC
CDR3: CASSTTRNYGYTF

J: TRBJ1-6
V: TRBV7-2
D: -
size: -
DNA: TGTGCCAGCAGCCCGCGCCCGGGGGAGGGTAATTCACCCCTCCACTTT
CDR3: CASSPRPGEGNSPLHF

J: TRBJ2-5
V: TRBV5-1
D: TRBD2
size: -
DNA: TGCGCCAGCAGCTTTCGGGGGGGAGAGACCCAGTACTTC
CDR3: CASSFRGGETQYF

J: TRBJ2-7
V: TRBV11-2
D: TRBD1
size: -
DNA: TGTGCCAGCAGCTTTCTGGGACAGAGTGTCGACGAGCAGTACTTC
CDR3: CASSFLGQSVDEQYF

J: TRBJ2-7
V: TRBV29-1
D: TRBD1
size: -
DNA: TGCAGCGCCTACCGACAGGGGACCTACGAGCAGTACTTC
CDR3: CSAYRQGTYEQYF

J: TRBJ2-3
V: TRBV18
D: TRBD2
size: -
DNA: TGTGCCAGCTCATCACAGCCAGCGGGGACAGATACGCAGTATTTT
CDR3: CASSSQPAGTDTQYF

J: TRBJ2-1
V: TRBV7-2
D: TRBD1
size: -
DNA: TGTGCCAGCAGCTTAGCGGCAGGGGGAGCCTACAATGAGCAGTTCTTC
CDR3: CASSLAAGGAYNEQFF

J: TRBJ2-3
V: TRBV3-1/TRBV3-2
D: -
size: -
DNA: TGTGCCAGCAGCCACTCCCTTCGGGCAGATACGCAGTATTTT
CDR3: CASSHSLRADTQYF

J: TRBJ2-5
V: TRBV10-3
D: TRBD1
size: once
DNA: TGTGCCATCAGTGAGATGTTACAGGGGGAGACCCAGTACTTC
CDR3: CAISEMLQGETQYF

J: TRBJ2-2
V: TRBV18
D: TRBD2
size: once
DNA: TGTGCCAGCTCACGAGACTCCGGGACTAGAAGAACCGGGGAGCTGTTTTTT
CDR3: CASSRDSGTRRTGELFF